The T cell receptor beta chain described here comes from a study of blood T cell repertoires in COVID-19. Study as a whole: Sources were T cells, B-cell-depleted T cells, or PBMCs; the material itself was cDNA or gDNA.

Sequencing used immunoSEQ multiplex PCR; TCRdb keeps in-frame clones, though not all of them. The sample includes about 210,000 clones, about 86% of them seen just once. Trimming took off 3 bases at V and 4 bases at J, with 25 bases between the two ends. The germline V gene has CDR1 LNHDA and CDR2 SQIVND (reference sequence). This CDR3 comprises 19 residues. The clonotype comes from a man aged 60 to 75 who had recovered from COVID-19. Sequenced sample: peripheral blood. The J gene is TRBJ2-1, the V gene TRBV19; the D gene is possibly TRBD1 (6 bases). The CDR3 DNA follows: TGTGCCAGTAGTATCCTGCTGCAGGGGCCCGAACGGGGATACAATGAGCAGTTCTTC. As protein: CASSILLQGPERGYNEQFF. The variable domain in full, completed from reference TRBV19 and TRBJ2-1, reads DGGITQSPKYLFRKEGQNVTLSCEQNLNHDAMYWYRQDPGQGLRLIYYSQIVNDFQKGDIAEGYSVSREKKESFPLTVTSAQKNPTAFYLCASSILLQGPERGYNEQFFGPGTRLTVL.